The clone carrying this T cell receptor beta chain has at least ten counts. What it binds is unknown. This CDR3 is built from 16 residues. J was trimmed by 6 bases and V by 5 bases; bases with no gene match: 14. The V gene's germline CDR1 is SGHTA and CDR2 FQGNSA. This sample was taken from a study of human T cells and chemical hapten exposure. MiXCR, run by TCRdb on the RACE reads, gives a single entry per CDR3 protein. The table records approximately 320,000 distinct CDR3 sequences, about 5% of them present only once. Findings of the study overall: Every donor had alopecia, and their immune response may therefore differ from healthy people's. Unchanged with DPC sensitization were TCRs above 1 in 1000 frequency.

Described time point: pre-sensitization, week 0. Treatment in this sample: therapeutic diphenylcyclopropenone sensitization with weekly scalp DPC. The study enrolled 18 to 70-year-old alopecia patients suitable for DPC. The sequence came from a woman between 18 and 30 years old with alopecia areata. Some clones in this sample may be carry-over from other donors' samples. The chain is built from TRBV7-2 and TRBJ1-1; 8 bases map to TRBD1. The sample here was whole blood, taken in connection with sensitization to the hapten diphenylcyclopropenone (DPC). The DNA for the CDR3 is TGTGCCAGCAGCCCCCCTGGGGCAGGGGGCAGCCCTGAAGCTTTCTTT. This encodes CASSPPGAGGSPEAFF.